The clone carrying this T cell receptor (beta chain) was seen only a few times. The antigen is undetermined. The V gene's germline CDR1 is SGHVS and CDR2 FQNEAQ. V was trimmed by 2 bases and J by 0 bases, leaving 14 bases between them. The CDR3 runs 17 residues. The data stem from a study of CD8 T cells in ankylosing spondylitis. Findings and caveats of the study: Previous work reported some of these motif variants in the synovial fluid and blood of reactive arthritis. Ankylosing spondylitis blood seemed to carry a telltale TCR beta motif made of under ten highly homologous variants.

TCRdb redid the calling of the 5' RACE reads with MiXCR, one entry per CDR3 protein. The sample contains fewer than 250,000 distinct CDR3 sequences, around 16% of which appear only once. What was sequenced was blood, either unsorted or a sorted T cell fraction (not recorded which). This receptor was obtained from a male donor with ankylosing spondylitis. The chain recombines TRBV7-8 with TRBJ2-1; tentatively, D is TRBD2 (5 bases). The CDR3 nucleotides are TGTGCCAGCAGCTTACCCCATCCGGGATTCTCCTACAATGAGCAGTTCTTC. It encodes CASSLPHPGFSYNEQFF.